This entry describes one TCR beta chain. Only in-frame clones appear in the TCRdb table, and some are missing; sequencing was by immunoSEQ multiplex PCR. In the table there are over 110,000 clones, approximately 87% of which are singletons. The sample belongs to a study of blood T cell repertoires in COVID-19. Study details: Two negative PCRs, clearance, or symptom resolution characterized the recovered Cohort 3 donors. Sample material is recorded as cDNA or gDNA derived from T cells, B-cell-depleted T cells, or PBMCs.

CDR3 length: 15 amino acids. Germline V lookup: CDR1 MGHRA, CDR2 YSYEKL. Trimming took 0 bases from V and 4 from J, leaving 12 bases between them. The clonotype comes from a man aged 50-59 years in a cohort exposed to, infected with or recovered from COVID-19 (not recorded which). The gene calls are TRBV4-1 and TRBJ1-1; tentative D call: TRBD1 (6 bases). The sample comprised PBMCs or T cells enriched from blood (not recorded which). CDR3 bases: TGCGCCAGCAGCCAAGAAACAGGGTGGAGCACTGAAGCTTTCTTT. Protein product: CASSQETGWSTEAFF.